The source of this T cell receptor beta chain is a study of blood T cells in healthy people across ages. Trimming stripped 1 base from V and 1 base from J, with 4 bases between. Germline loops: CDR1 SGHTA, CDR2 FQGNSA. The CDR3 has 13 amino acids. Note on this clonotype: Since no conserved phenylalanine or tryptophan closes the CDR3, a read error is the likely cause.

A second PCR, run for roughly 6 to 11 cycles, used a sample-barcoded 5' primer plus a J-beta primer mix. One entry per CDR3 protein, called by TCRdb with MiXCR from the 5' RACE reads. The sample lists some 700,000 distinct CDR3 sequences, about 20% occurring once. The receptor's source is a man aged 70-80 years in good health. Material for sequencing was blood. This chain joins TRBV7-2 and TRBJ1-1; D gene unclear. The CDR3, as DNA: TGTGCCAGCAGCTTAGTGAGGAACACTGAAGCTTTCCTT. Amino acids: CASSLVRNTEAFL.